This is a list of T cell receptor beta chains from one sample in a study of cytomegalovirus exposure and HLA in healthy donors. Sequencing used immunoSEQ multiplex PCR; TCRdb keeps in-frame clones, though not all of them. Counted here are about 120,000 clones, 9.5% occurring once; the ten biggest clones make up around 3%. The specimen was PBMCs. Receptors originate from a man under 40 in good health and CMV-seronegative. CDR3s include the opening cysteine and the closing phenylalanine or tryptophan. The D gene is left open where the match is weak. The size of a clone is reported for some rows only, either as once, few or many, or as a class for expanded clones.

V gene: TRBV12-5
clone size: few
J gene: TRBJ1-1
D gene: .
CDR3 protein: CASGSQGSNTEAFF
CDR3 DNA: TGTGCTAGTGGTTCCCAGGGTAGTAACACTGAAGCTTTCTTT

V gene: TRBV28
clone size: few
J gene: TRBJ2-1
D gene: .
CDR3 protein: CASSVPGNEQFF
CDR3 DNA: TGTGCCAGCAGTGTCCCAGGAAATGAGCAGTTCTTC

V gene: TRBV6-1
clone size: few
J gene: TRBJ1-2
D gene: .
CDR3 protein: CASSVEGAYGYTF
CDR3 DNA: TGTGCCAGCAGTGTAGAGGGTGCCTATGGCTACACCTTC

V gene: TRBV5-5
clone size: .
J gene: TRBJ2-5
D gene: TRBD2
CDR3 protein: CASSPGGGWETQYF
CDR3 DNA: TGTGCCAGCAGCCCCGGGGGGGGCTGGGAGACCCAGTACTTC

V gene: TRBV6-5
clone size: .
J gene: TRBJ2-1
D gene: TRBD2
CDR3 protein: CASSYFWREDNNEQFF
CDR3 DNA: TGTGCCAGCAGTTACTTTTGGCGGGAGGACAACAATGAGCAGTTCTTC

V gene: TRBV6-1
clone size: .
J gene: TRBJ1-1
D gene: .
CDR3 protein: CASSEVLGGMNTEAFF
CDR3 DNA: TGTGCCAGCAGTGAAGTCCTCGGGGGTATGAACACTGAAGCTTTCTTT

V gene: TRBV5-1
clone size: few
J gene: TRBJ2-3
D gene: TRBD2
CDR3 protein: CASSLESSGSTDTQYF
CDR3 DNA: TGCGCCAGCAGCTTGGAATCCAGCGGGAGTACAGATACGCAGTATTTT

V gene: TRBV5-6
clone size: .
J gene: TRBJ2-7
D gene: TRBD1
CDR3 protein: CASSWAGTGTYEQYF
CDR3 DNA: TGTGCCAGCAGCTGGGCCGGGACAGGGACCTACGAGCAGTACTTC

V gene: TRBV9
clone size: once
J gene: TRBJ2-7
D gene: TRBD1
CDR3 protein: CASTPGQGYDEQYF
CDR3 DNA: TGTGCCAGCACCCCGGGACAGGGTTACGACGAGCAGTACTTC

V gene: TRBV28
clone size: .
J gene: TRBJ1-2
D gene: TRBD1
CDR3 protein: CASRAGGRGYTF
CDR3 DNA: TGTGCCAGCAGAGCAGGGGGCCGAGGCTACACCTTC